The rows below give T cell receptor beta chains drawn from one sample of a study of T cell responses to AZD1222 COVID-19 vaccine. Method: immunoSEQ multiplex PCR; TCRdb's copy keeps in-frame clones and lacks some. The table shows about 150,000 clones, with 70% to 90% occurring only once. Sequenced here: peripheral blood, sampled on day 0 of MenACWY control vaccination. Receptors originate from an adult in good health. The CDR3 runs from the conserved cysteine through the conserved F or W. D genes are given only for firm matches. Clone size, where shown, is once, few, many, or a class for clones that have expanded.

abundance	j_gene	v_gene	d_gene	CDR3aa	CDR3nt
NA	TRBJ2-7	TRBV20-1	TRBD2	CSASTAGGPRYEQYF	TGCAGTGCTAGTACCGCGGGAGGGCCCCGCTACGAGCAGTACTTC
once	TRBJ1-6	TRBV7-2	NA	CASSPELNSPLHF	TGTGCCAGCAGCCCCGAGCTTAATTCACCCCTCCACTTT
NA	TRBJ1-3	TRBV5-1	NA	CASSSDDYSSGNTIYF	TGCGCCAGCAGCTCGGATGATTACTCCTCTGGAAACACCATATATTTT
NA	TRBJ2-7	TRBV29-1	NA	CSAGQGGYEQYF	TGCAGCGCTGGACAAGGGGGCTACGAGCAGTACTTC
NA	TRBJ1-2	TRBV30	NA	CAWTPGGGGPTNYGYTF	TGTGCCTGGACTCCCGGGGGGGGAGGGCCAACTAACTATGGCTACACCTTC
NA	TRBJ1-4	TRBV6-5	TRBD1	CASSYSGTGGNEKLFF	TGTGCCAGCAGTTACTCCGGGACAGGGGGAAACGAAAAACTGTTTTTT
NA	TRBJ1-4	TRBV11-2	TRBD1	CASSFGDRRSEKLFF	TGTGCCAGCAGCTTTGGGGACAGGCGGAGTGAAAAACTGTTTTTT
NA	TRBJ2-4	TRBV7-2	TRBD2	CASSLGGSGKNIQYF	TGTGCCAGCAGCTTAGGCGGGAGCGGCAAAAACATTCAGTACTTC
once	TRBJ2-2	TRBV5-6	TRBD2	CASSSRTSHGSSNTGELFF	TGTGCCAGCAGCTCCCGGACTAGCCATGGATCGTCCAACACCGGGGAGCTGTTTTTT
NA	TRBJ2-5	TRBV6-2/TRBV6-3	TRBD1	CASSYGTEIQETQYF	TGTGCCAGCAGTTACGGGACAGAGATCCAAGAGACCCAGTACTTC
NA	TRBJ1-4	TRBV5-4	NA	CASSLQGEEKLFF	TGTGCCAGCAGCTTGCAAGGGGAAGAAAAACTGTTTTTT
NA	TRBJ2-1	TRBV24-1	NA	CATSDWTTGEQFF	TGTGCCACCAGTGATTGGACAACGGGTGAGCAGTTCTTC
NA	TRBJ1-2	TRBV18	NA	CASSRDSQPNYGYTF	TGTGCCAGCTCCCGCGACAGTCAACCTAACTATGGCTACACCTTC
NA	TRBJ2-2	TRBV21-1	NA	CASSRKRLAGELFF	TGTGCCAGCAGCCGAAAACGACTGGCCGGGGAGCTGTTTTTT
NA	TRBJ2-7	TRBV6-5	TRBD2	CASSYGTSEGEQYF	TGTGCCAGCAGTTACGGGACTAGCGAAGGCGAGCAGTACTTC
NA	TRBJ1-5	TRBV6-2/TRBV6-3	NA	CASSYSRQPQHF	TGTGCCAGCAGTTACTCGCGACAGCCCCAGCATTTT
NA	TRBJ2-2	TRBV7-6	TRBD2	CASSLAPGGSGGPEDTGELFF	TGTGCCAGCAGCTTAGCCCCAGGTGGTAGCGGGGGCCCGGAGGACACCGGGGAGCTGTTTTTT
NA	TRBJ1-2	TRBV19	TRBD1	CASKGTVGIGYTF	TGTGCCAGTAAAGGGACAGTCGGGATTGGCTACACCTTC
NA	TRBJ2-2	TRBV7-3	TRBD2	CASSLSPAGATGELFF	TGTGCCAGCAGCTTAAGCCCAGCGGGGGCCACCGGGGAGCTGTTTTTT
NA	TRBJ2-3	TRBV18	NA	CASSPGNSADTQYF	TGTGCCAGCTCACCCGGCAATTCCGCAGATACGCAGTATTTT
NA	TRBJ2-7	TRBV11-2	NA	CASSPQVLAYEQYF	TGTGCCAGCAGCCCCCAAGTATTGGCCTACGAGCAGTACTTC
NA	TRBJ2-1	TRBV5-1	NA	CASSLGASTGYNEQFF	TGCGCCAGCAGCTTGGGGGCTAGCACTGGGTACAATGAGCAGTTCTTC
NA	TRBJ1-1	TRBV4-2	TRBD1	CASRRTGGETEAFF	TGTGCCAGCAGAAGGACAGGAGGAGAGACTGAAGCTTTCTTT
once	TRBJ2-2	TRBV4-3	NA	CASSQDPREPSGELFF	TGCGCCAGCAGCCAAGATCCCAGGGAACCATCCGGGGAGCTGTTTTTT
once	TRBJ1-4	TRBV24-1	TRBD1	CATSDLGDRGGEKLFF	TGTGCCACCAGTGACCTAGGGGACAGGGGAGGAGAAAAACTGTTTTTT
NA	TRBJ1-5	TRBV27	NA	CASSASTGSNQPQHF	TGTGCCAGCAGTGCCTCGACAGGTAGCAATCAGCCCCAGCATTTT
NA	TRBJ2-1	TRBV19	NA	CASSKGDGHNEQFF	TGTGCCAGTAGTAAAGGGGATGGGCACAATGAGCAGTTCTTC
NA	TRBJ2-7	TRBV6-1	TRBD2	CASSGTSGGSPYEQYF	TGTGCCAGCAGTGGGACTAGCGGGGGCTCCCCCTACGAGCAGTACTTC
NA	TRBJ2-7	TRBV18	NA	CASSRTRGVYEQYF	TGTGCCAGCTCACGGACAAGGGGAGTTTACGAGCAGTACTTC